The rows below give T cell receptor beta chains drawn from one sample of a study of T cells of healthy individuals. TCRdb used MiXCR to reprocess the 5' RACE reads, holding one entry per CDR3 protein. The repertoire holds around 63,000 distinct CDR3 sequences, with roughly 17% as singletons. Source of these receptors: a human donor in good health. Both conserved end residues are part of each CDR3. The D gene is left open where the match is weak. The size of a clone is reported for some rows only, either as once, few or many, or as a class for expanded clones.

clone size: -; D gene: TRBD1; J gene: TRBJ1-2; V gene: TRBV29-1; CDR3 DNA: TGCAGCGTTACACGTGCGGGACAGGGGAACTATGGCTACACCTTC; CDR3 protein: CSVTRAGQGNYGYTF
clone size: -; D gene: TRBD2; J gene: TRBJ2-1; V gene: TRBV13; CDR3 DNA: TGTGCCAGCAGCTTCCCGGGACTAGCTGGTCAGGGGGAGCAGTTCTTC; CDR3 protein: CASSFPGLAGQGEQFF
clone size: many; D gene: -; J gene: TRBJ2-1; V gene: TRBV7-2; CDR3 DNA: TGTGCCAGCAGCTTAATCCGTCTGGGAGAAGGTAGTGGGGATGAGCAGTTCTTC; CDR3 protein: CASSLIRLGEGSGDEQFF
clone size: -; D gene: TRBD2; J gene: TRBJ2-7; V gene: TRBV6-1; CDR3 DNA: TGTGCCAGCATCATCGAATCGACTAGCTCCCACGAGCAGTACTTC; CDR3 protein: CASIIESTSSHEQYF
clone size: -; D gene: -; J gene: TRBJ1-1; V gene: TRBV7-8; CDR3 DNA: TGTGCCAGCAGCTTTCGGTCACCGAGGAACACTGAAGCTTTCTTT; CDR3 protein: CASSFRSPRNTEAFF
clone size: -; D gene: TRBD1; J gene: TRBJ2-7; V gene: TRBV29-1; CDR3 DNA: TGCAGCGTTGTCCTGGGACAGGGACCTCCCGAGCAGTACTTC; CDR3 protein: CSVVLGQGPPEQYF
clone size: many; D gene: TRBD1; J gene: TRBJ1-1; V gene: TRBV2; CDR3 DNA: TGTGCCAGCAGCCACATAGACAGGGCCACTGAAGCTTTCTTT; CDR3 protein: CASSHIDRATEAFF
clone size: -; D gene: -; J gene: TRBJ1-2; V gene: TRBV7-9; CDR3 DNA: TGTGCCAGCAGCACCTACTATGGCTACACCTTC; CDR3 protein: CASSTYYGYTF
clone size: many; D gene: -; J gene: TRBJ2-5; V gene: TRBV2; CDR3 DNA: TGTGCCAGCAGCCCGGACTGGGGCGCACAAGAGACCCAGTACTTC; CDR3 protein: CASSPDWGAQETQYF
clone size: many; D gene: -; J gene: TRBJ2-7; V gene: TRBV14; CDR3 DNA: TGTGCCAGCAGCGTCACAGGGAGCGAGCAGTACTTC; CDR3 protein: CASSVTGSEQYF
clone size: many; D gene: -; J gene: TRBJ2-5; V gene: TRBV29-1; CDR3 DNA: TGCAGCGTGTCGGGACGACTCTTTCAAGAGACCCAGTACTTC; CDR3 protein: CSVSGRLFQETQYF
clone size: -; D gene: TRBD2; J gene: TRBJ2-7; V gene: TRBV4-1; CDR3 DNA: TGCGCCAGCAGCCCGGGGGGAGGGCCCCACGAGCAGTACTTC; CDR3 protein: CASSPGGGPHEQYF
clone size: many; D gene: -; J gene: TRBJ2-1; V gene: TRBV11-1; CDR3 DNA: TGTGCCAGCAGCTTGGAACGATACAATGAGCAGTTCTTC; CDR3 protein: CASSLERYNEQFF
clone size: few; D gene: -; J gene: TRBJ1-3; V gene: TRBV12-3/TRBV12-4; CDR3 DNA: TGTGCCAGCAACCCGCAGTTCTCTGGAAACACCATATATTTT; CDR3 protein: CASNPQFSGNTIYF
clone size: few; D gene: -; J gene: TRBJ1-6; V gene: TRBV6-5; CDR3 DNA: TGTGCCAGCCGCCTTGGGGGGGATAATTCACCCCTCCACTTT; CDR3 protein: CASRLGGDNSPLHF
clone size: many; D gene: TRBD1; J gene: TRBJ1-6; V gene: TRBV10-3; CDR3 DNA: TGTGCCATCAGTGAAGACAGGGGAAGTTCACCCCTCCACTTT; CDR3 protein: CAISEDRGSSPLHF
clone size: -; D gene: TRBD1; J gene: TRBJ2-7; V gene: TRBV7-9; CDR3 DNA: TGTGCCAGCAGCCACAGGATCACAGGGGGAAACTCCTACGAGCAGTACTTC; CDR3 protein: CASSHRITGGNSYEQYF
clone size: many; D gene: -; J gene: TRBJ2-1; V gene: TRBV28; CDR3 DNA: TGTGCCAGCATAACAGCTTACAATGAGCAGTTCTTC; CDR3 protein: CASITAYNEQFF
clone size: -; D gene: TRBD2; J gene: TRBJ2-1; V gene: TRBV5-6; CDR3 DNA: TGTGCCAGCAGTTTCGGACTAGCGGCATACAATGAGCAGTTCTTC; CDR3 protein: CASSFGLAAYNEQFF
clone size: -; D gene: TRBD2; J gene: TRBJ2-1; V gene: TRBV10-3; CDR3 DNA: TGTGCCATCAGTGATCCCTGGACTAGCTGGAGTGGAAATGAGCAGTTCTTC; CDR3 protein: CAISDPWTSWSGNEQFF
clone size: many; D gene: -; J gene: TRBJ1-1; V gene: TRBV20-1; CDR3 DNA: TGCAGTGCCCCACGATCAGGGCGGGCTGAAGCTTTCTTT; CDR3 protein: CSAPRSGRAEAFF
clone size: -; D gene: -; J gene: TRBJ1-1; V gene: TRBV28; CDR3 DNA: TGTGCCAGCAGCCAGGGTTCGGTGGACCTTATGAACACTGAAGCTTTCTTT; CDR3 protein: CASSQGSVDLMNTEAFF
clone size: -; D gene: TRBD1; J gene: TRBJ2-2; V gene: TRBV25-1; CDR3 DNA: TGTGCCAGCAGTTCGGGACAGGGTCTTGCCGGGGAGCTGTTTTTT; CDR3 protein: CASSSGQGLAGELFF
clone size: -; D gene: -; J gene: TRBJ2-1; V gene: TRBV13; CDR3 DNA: TGTGCCAGCAGCTTCGACTCCTACAATGAGCAGTTCTTC; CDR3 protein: CASSFDSYNEQFF
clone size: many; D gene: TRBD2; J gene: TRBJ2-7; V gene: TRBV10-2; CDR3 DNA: TGCGCCAGCACAGACGGGGGGGGCTACGAGCAGTACTTC; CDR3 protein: CASTDGGGYEQYF
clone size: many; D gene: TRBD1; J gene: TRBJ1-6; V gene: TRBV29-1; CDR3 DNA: TGCAGCGTTGCGACAGGGACTAATTCACCCCTCCACTTT; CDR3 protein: CSVATGTNSPLHF
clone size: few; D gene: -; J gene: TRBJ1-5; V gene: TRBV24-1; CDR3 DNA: TGTGCCACCTCCTGGGGCAATCAGCCCCAGCATTTT; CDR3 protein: CATSWGNQPQHF
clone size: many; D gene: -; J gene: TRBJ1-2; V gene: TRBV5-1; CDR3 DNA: TGCGCCAGCAGCCCCGTGTCGGGGGCTGGAGGCTACACCTTC; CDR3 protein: CASSPVSGAGGYTF
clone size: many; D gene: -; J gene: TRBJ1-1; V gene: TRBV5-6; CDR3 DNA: TGTGCCAGCAGCTTGATGGGAGGGGACACTGAAGCTTTCTTT; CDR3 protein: CASSLMGGDTEAFF
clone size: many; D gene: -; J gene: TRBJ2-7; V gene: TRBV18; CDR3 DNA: TGTGCCAGCTCACCAGAGGCCGGTTGGGTCTACGAGCAGTACTTC; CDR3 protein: CASSPEAGWVYEQYF
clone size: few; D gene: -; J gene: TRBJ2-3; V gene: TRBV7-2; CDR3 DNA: TGTGCCAGCAGCTTTGGGTCGGGGGGCACAGATACGCAGTATTTT; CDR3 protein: CASSFGSGGTDTQYF
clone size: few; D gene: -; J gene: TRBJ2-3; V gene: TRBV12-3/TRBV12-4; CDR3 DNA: TGTGCCAGCAGTCGCACAGATACGCAGTATTTT; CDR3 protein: CASSRTDTQYF
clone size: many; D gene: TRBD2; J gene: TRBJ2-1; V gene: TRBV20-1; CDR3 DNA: TGCAGTGCTAGGGAAGGACTAGCGGGTCGCGAGTTCTTC; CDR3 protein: CSAREGLAGREFF
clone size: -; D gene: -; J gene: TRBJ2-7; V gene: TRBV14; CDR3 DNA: TGTGCCAGCAGCCAAGGTACCTACGAGCAGTACTTC; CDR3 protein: CASSQGTYEQYF
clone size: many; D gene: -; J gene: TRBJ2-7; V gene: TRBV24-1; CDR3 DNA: TGTGCCACCAGTGACGTCGGCTACGAGCAGTACTTC; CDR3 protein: CATSDVGYEQYF
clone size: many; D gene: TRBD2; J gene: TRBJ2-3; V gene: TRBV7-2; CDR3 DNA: TGTGCCAGCAGCTTAATACCTAGCGGGGATACGCAGTATTTT; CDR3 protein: CASSLIPSGDTQYF
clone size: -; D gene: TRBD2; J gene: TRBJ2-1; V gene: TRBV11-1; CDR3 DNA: TGTGCCAGCGGAACTAGCGGGGGGGCCTACAATGAGCAGTTCTTC; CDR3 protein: CASGTSGGAYNEQFF
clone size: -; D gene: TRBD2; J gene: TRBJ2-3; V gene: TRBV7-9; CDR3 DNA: TGCGCCAGCAGCTTGGCCCTTAGCGGGGGCGGAGATACGCAGTATTTT; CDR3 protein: CASSLALSGGGDTQYF
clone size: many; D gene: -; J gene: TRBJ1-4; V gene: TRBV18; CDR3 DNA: TGTGCCAGCTCACCCACAGTCTCGGCTAATGAAAAACTGTTTTTT; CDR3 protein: CASSPTVSANEKLFF
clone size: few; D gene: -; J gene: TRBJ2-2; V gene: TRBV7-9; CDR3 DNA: TGTGCCAGCAGCCGTATAACAGGAGGGAACACCGGGGAGCTGTTTTTT; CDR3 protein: CASSRITGGNTGELFF
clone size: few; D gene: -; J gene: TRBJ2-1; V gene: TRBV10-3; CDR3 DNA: TGTGCCATCAGTGGTGGAGCGAATGAGCAGTTCTTC; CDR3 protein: CAISGGANEQFF
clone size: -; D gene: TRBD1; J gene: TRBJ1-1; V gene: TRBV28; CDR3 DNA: TGTGCCAGCAGTTTATACCGAGGGGGCGAAGCTTTCTTT; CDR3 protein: CASSLYRGGEAFF
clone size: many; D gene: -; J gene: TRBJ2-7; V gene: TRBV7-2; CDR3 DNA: TGTGCCAGCAGCTTAGGGACCTATGCCTACGAGCAGTACTTC; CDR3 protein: CASSLGTYAYEQYF
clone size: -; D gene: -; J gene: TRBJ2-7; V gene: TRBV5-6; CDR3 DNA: TGTGCCAGCAGCTTGGGAGTGGCCTACGAGCAGTACTTC; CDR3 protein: CASSLGVAYEQYF
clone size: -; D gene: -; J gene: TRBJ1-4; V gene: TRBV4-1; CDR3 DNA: TGCGCCAGCAGCCAAGATTGGGGGGTTGCTGAAAAACTGTTTTTT; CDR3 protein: CASSQDWGVAEKLFF
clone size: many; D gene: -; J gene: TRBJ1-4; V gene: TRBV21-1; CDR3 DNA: TGTGCCAGCAGCAAAGGGGAAAAACTGTTTTTT; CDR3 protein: CASSKGEKLFF
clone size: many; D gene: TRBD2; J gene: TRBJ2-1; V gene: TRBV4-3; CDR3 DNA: TGCGCCAGCACCCGGACTAGCGGGACCTTCACTGAGCAGTTCTTC; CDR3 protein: CASTRTSGTFTEQFF
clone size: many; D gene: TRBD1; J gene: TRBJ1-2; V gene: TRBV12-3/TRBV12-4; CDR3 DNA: TGTGCCAGCAGTTTAGGTCCGGGACAGAGCTATGGCTACACCTTC; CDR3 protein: CASSLGPGQSYGYTF
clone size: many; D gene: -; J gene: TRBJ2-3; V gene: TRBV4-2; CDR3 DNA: TGTGCCAGCAGCCAAGAGTCGAGGGGGGAGGTGGATACGCAGTATTTT; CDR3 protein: CASSQESRGEVDTQYF